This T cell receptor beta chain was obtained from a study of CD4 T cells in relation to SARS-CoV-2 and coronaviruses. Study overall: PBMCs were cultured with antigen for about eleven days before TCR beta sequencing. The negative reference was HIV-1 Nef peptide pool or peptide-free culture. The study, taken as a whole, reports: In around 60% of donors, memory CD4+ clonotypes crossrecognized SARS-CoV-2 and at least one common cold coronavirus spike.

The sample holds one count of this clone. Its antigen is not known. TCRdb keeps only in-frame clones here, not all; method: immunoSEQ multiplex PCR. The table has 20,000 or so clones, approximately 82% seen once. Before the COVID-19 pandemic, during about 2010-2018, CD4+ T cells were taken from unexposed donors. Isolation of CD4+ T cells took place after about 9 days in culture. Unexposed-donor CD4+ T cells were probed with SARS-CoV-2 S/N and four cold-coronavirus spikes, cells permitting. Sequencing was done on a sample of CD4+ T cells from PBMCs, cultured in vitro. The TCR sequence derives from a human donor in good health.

Here the CDR3 DNA reads TGTGCCAGCAGCCAAGGGGGCTCTGGAAACACCATATATTTT. Residues: CASSQGGSGNTIYF. The chain has TRBV3-1 (or the pseudogene TRBV3-2) and TRBJ1-3; D is unclear. V was pared by 1 base and J by 0 bases, with 4 bases between. The CDR3 covers 14 residues. In germline, CDR1 is LGHDT, CDR2 YNNKEL (reference sequence).